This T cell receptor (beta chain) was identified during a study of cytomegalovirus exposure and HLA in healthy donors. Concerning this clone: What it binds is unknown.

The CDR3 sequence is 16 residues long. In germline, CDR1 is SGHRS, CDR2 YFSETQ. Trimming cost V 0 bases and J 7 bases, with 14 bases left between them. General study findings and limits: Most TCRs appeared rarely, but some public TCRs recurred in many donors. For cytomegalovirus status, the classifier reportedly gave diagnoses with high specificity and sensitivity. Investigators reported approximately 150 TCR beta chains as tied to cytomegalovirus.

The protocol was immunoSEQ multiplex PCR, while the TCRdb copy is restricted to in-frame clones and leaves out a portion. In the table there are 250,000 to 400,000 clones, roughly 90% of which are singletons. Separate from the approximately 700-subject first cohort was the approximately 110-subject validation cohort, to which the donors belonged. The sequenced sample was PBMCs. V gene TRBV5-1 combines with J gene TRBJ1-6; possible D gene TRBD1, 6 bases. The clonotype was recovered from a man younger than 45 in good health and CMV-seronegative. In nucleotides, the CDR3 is TGCGCCAGCAGCTTGGCGGTACAGGGTATCAATTCACCCCTCCACTTT. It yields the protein CASSLAVQGINSPLHF.